A single sample gave rise to the 22 T cell receptor beta chains below, sequenced in a study of cytomegalovirus exposure and HLA in healthy donors (dated 2017 in TCRdb). The receptor library was made with the immunoSEQ multiplex PCR assay. For the multiplex PCR, a mixture combining 60 forward primers for TCR Vbeta segments and 13 reverse primers for TCR Jbeta segments was used. The immuneACCESS repertoire file appears here via TCRdb, limited to in-frame rearrangements. These files lack a portion of the clones; in checked studies, under half of the deficit traces to unresolved V genes, and the cause of the others is not known. Here the sample has around 100,000 clones; 50% to 70% occur a single time. Together, the top ten hold 3% to 4.5% of the sample. The sequenced sample was PBMCs. The receptors shown here come from a man aged 25 to 40 in good health and CMV-seropositive.

The chain combines TRBV2 with TRBJ2-5; a possible D gene is TRBD2 (6 bases). The CDR3 is 14 amino acids. V was trimmed by 3 bases and J by 2 bases, leaving 10 bases between them. The germline gives CDR1 SNHLY, CDR2 FYNNEI. The CDR3, as DNA: TGTGCCAGCAGTGAGGGGCGGGGACAAGAGACCCAGTACTTC. This translates into CASSEGRGQETQYF.

The CDR3 DNA sequence: TGCGCCAGCCGCGGACAGACGAACACTGAAGCTTTCTTT. Translated, it gives CASRGQTNTEAFF. The chain employs TRBV5-1 and TRBJ1-1; D may be TRBD1 (6 bases). Trimming removed 7 bases from V and 1 base from J, with 11 bases in between. Per the germline V gene, CDR1 is SGHRS and CDR2 is YFSETQ. The CDR3 totals 13 residues.

This clone was found a few times. The V gene is TRBV15, the J gene TRBJ2-7; possible D gene TRBD2, 5 bases. This CDR3 spans 16 amino acids. Germline lookup yields CDR1 LNHNV and CDR2 YYDKDF (reference sequence). V was shortened by 0 bases and J by 0 bases, with 12 bases between the two germline ends. Here the CDR3 DNA reads TGTGCCACCAGCAGAGAGTATAGCGTCAGCTCCTACGAGCAGTACTTC. Residues: CATSREYSVSSYEQYF.

This clone showed up many times. The chain combines TRBV6-1 with TRBJ2-7, with 11 bases aligning to TRBD1. Germline V gene sequence: CDR1 MNHNS, CDR2 SASEGT. With V trimmed by 2 bases and J by 2 bases, 2 bases remained unmatched. CDR3 length equals 15 residues. CDR3 loop: CASSEMDRGPYEQYF. The CDR3 coding sequence is TGTGCCAGCAGTGAAATGGACAGGGGGCCCTACGAGCAGTACTTC.

V gene TRBV29-1 combines with J gene TRBJ2-6; 7 nucleotides match TRBD2. CDR1 is SQVTM, CDR2 ANQGSEA, per germline. V shed 6 bases and J 0 bases; nucleotides not matched to a gene: 2. CDR3 length: 14 amino acids. CDR3 in amino acids: CSVRGDSGANVLTF. The CDR3 nucleotides read TGCAGCGTCCGGGGGGACTCTGGGGCCAACGTCCTGACTTTC.

The rearrangement joins TRBV4-2 to TRBJ2-1; 8 nucleotides agree with TRBD1. CDR1 and CDR2 from the germline V gene are LGHNA and YNFKEQ. With 3 bases clipped from V and 5 bases from J, the junction kept 9 bases outside the gene matches. The CDR3 spans 16 residues. CDR3 loop: CASSHYSGGDDNEQFF. The CDR3 region has the DNA TGTGCCAGCAGCCACTATTCAGGGGGCGATGACAATGAGCAGTTCTTC.

The rearrangement links TRBV11-2 to TRBJ1-6, with a weak D call TRBD1 (5 bases). The germline gives CDR1 SGHAT, CDR2 FQNNGV. There are 14 residues in the CDR3. V lost 3 bases, J lost 9 bases, and 12 bases lay in between. Written as DNA, the CDR3 is TGTGCCAGCAGCTTTTCGCAGGGCAGTTCACCCCTCCACTTT. This encodes CASSFSQGSSPLHF.

This chain joins TRBV30 and TRBJ1-1, with TRBD1 matching over 11 bases. Germline CDR1 and CDR2: GTSNPN and SVGIG (reference sequence). CDR3 length: 13 residues. V dropped 5 bases and J dropped 5; count of bases not matched to a gene: 4. CDR3 DNA sequence: TGTGCCTGGGCGGGACAGGGGGGGACTGAAGCTTTCTTT. Its protein is CAWAGQGGTEAFF.

There are a few counts of this clone. V and J are TRBV9 and TRBJ2-7; 7 nucleotides align to TRBD2. CDR3 length: 14 amino acids. The germline V gene has CDR1 SGDLS and CDR2 YYNGEE. J gave up 5 bases and V 3 bases, and 8 bases lay outside the gene matches. The CDR3 protein is CASSDRRGGDEQYF. The CDR3 nucleotides read TGTGCCAGCAGCGACCGAAGGGGAGGGGACGAGCAGTACTTC.

The chain links TRBV9 to TRBJ2-7, with TRBD1 matching over 8 bases. Germline V CDR1 and CDR2: SGDLS, YYNGEE. Trimming cost V 3 bases and J 2 bases; bases outside gene matches: 4. The CDR3 is 14 residues long. For the CDR3, the DNA is TGTGCCAGCAGCGCCCCGGGACAGGCCTACGAGCAGTACTTC. Protein product: CASSAPGQAYEQYF.

CDR3 sequence reads: CASSVVDGIPYEQYF. CDR3 nucleotides: TGTGCCAGCAGCGTAGTTGACGGGATTCCCTACGAGCAGTACTTC. The chain recombines TRBV9 with TRBJ2-7, with D possibly TRBD2 on 5 matching bases. This CDR3 is built from 15 residues. Germline values: CDR1 SGDLS, CDR2 YYNGEE. The V end lost 0 bases, the J end lost 2 bases, and 12 bases lay between the germline ends.

This chain joins TRBV6-6 and TRBJ1-6; 8 bases map to TRBD1. The CDR3 has 14 residues. The junction had 7 bases not matched to a gene; V was cut back by 6 bases and J by 9 bases. Germline CDR1 and CDR2: MNHNY and SVGAGI (reference sequence). CDR3 in amino acids: CASRPGTGRSPLHF. The DNA of the CDR3 is TGTGCCAGCAGACCCGGGACAGGACGTTCACCCCTCCACTTT.

This clone occurred a few times. The V call is TRBV4-1, the J call TRBJ1-2, with D tentatively TRBD1 (6 bases). The length of the CDR3 is 16 residues. Trimming shortened V by 0 bases and J by 7 bases, and 18 bases separated the two germline ends. Germline V gives CDR1 MGHRA, CDR2 YSYEKL. This CDR3 reads CASSQDREGVESGYTF. CDR3 sequence (DNA): TGCGCCAGCAGCCAAGATCGTGAGGGGGTCGAGTCTGGCTACACCTTC.

V usage is TRBV9 and J usage is TRBJ1-3; a possible D gene is TRBD1 (6 bases). This CDR3 is built from 15 residues. Trimming pared 4 bases from V and 4 bases from J, leaving 15 bases between. The germline gives CDR1 SGDLS, CDR2 YYNGEE. CDR3 residues: CASSPGGGAGNTIYF. DNA for the CDR3: TGTGCCAGCAGCCCGGGAGGGGGGGCCGGAAACACCATATATTTT.

The V gene is TRBV5-6, the J gene TRBJ2-1, with 12 bases that match TRBD2. V shed 0 bases, J shed 4 bases, and the junction held 5 bases outside the gene matches. The length of the CDR3 is 17 residues. Germline CDR1 is SGHDT and CDR2 is YYEEEE. CDR3 DNA sequence: TGTGCCAGCAGCTTGGGAACTAGCGGGGGGATTTACAATGAGCAGTTCTTC. Its protein product is CASSLGTSGGIYNEQFF. The full variable domain, in which reference TRBV5-6 and TRBJ2-1 provide the parts outside the CDR3, is DAGVTQSPTHLIKTRGQQVTLRCSPKSGHDTVSWYQQALGQGPQFIFQYYEEEERQRGNFPDRFSGHQFPNYSSELNVNALLLGDSALYLCASSLGTSGGIYNEQFFGPGTRLTVL.

This chain connects TRBV28 to TRBJ1-5; TRBD1 is a possible D gene (5 bases). V was shortened by 6 bases and J by 2 bases, with 14 bases between the two germline ends. This CDR3 region has 15 residues. The germline CDR1 and CDR2 sequences are MDHEN and SYDVKM. CDR3 loop: CASSAEGYGNQPQHF. The CDR3, as DNA: TGTGCCAGCAGCGCGGAGGGGTACGGCAATCAGCCCCAGCATTTT. The entire variable domain, with the rest obtained from reference TRBV28 and TRBJ1-5, is as follows: DVKVTQSSRYLVKRTGEKVFLECVQDMDHENMFWYRQDPGLGLRLIYFSYDVKMKEKGDIPEGYSVSREKKERFSLILESASTNQTSMYLCASSAEGYGNQPQHFGDGTRLSIL.

The sample holds a few counts of this clone. This chain links TRBV10-3 with TRBJ1-1; D unclear. Germline lookup yields CDR1 ENHRY and CDR2 SYGVKD. With 0 bases removed from V and 11 bases from J, the gap between germline ends came to 16 bases. This CDR3 has 14 residues. The CDR3 DNA is TGTGCCATCAGTGAGTCGATGGGCTGGATCAGTGCTTTCTTT. This encodes CAISESMGWISAFF.

This chain joins TRBV4-1 and TRBJ2-7, with TRBD2 matching 8 bases. Trimming took 3 bases from V and 6 from J; bases not matched to a gene: 7. This CDR3 is built from 14 residues. The germline V gene encodes CDR1 MGHRA and CDR2 YSYEKL. The CDR3 reads CASSHGGGGGEQYF. The CDR3 DNA is TGCGCCAGCAGCCACGGGGGGGGCGGAGGCGAGCAGTACTTC.

This clone turned up a few times. The chain joins TRBV7-9 to TRBJ2-6; TRBD1 agrees at 8 bases. With V trimmed by 3 bases and J by 2 bases, 0 bases remained unmatched. Germline loops: CDR1 SEHNR, CDR2 FQNEAQ (reference sequence). There are 15 residues in the CDR3. CDR3 nucleotide sequence: TGTGCCAGCAGCTTGACAGGGGCTGGGGCCAACGTCCTGACTTTC. Protein product: CASSLTGAGANVLTF.

The V call is TRBV5-5, the J call TRBJ1-2; 7 nucleotides match TRBD1. The length of the CDR3 is 15 residues. With V trimmed by 3 bases and J by 4 bases, 9 bases remained unmatched. Germline loops: CDR1 SGHKS, CDR2 YYEKEE (reference sequence). The CDR3 DNA reads as TGTGCCAGCAGCTCCTACAGGGGTTCGGTCTATGGCTACACCTTC. It specifies CASSSYRGSVYGYTF.

The sample holds a few counts of this clone. The chain uses TRBV6-1 and TRBJ2-7, with 9 bases matching TRBD1. Germline trimming cut 3 bases from V and 4 bases from J; bases unmatched to any gene: 10. The CDR3 sequence is 16 residues long. From germline, CDR1 is MNHNS and CDR2 SASEGT. The CDR3 is CASSEGAGQGLYEQYF. The CDR3 bases are TGTGCCAGCAGTGAGGGGGCGGGACAGGGCCTTTACGAGCAGTACTTC.

This chain joins TRBV11-3 and TRBJ2-2, with D unclear. CDR3 length: 16 residues. V dropped 3 bases and J dropped 2 bases, with 13 bases sitting between them. Germline V gene data show CDR1 as SGHNT and CDR2 as YENEEA. The DNA of the CDR3 is TGTGCCAGCAGCTTGGGTCAGGCCTCAAACACCGGGGAGCTGTTTTTT. It yields the protein CASSLGQASNTGELFF. The full variable domain, rest sourced from reference TRBV11-3 and TRBJ2-2, is EAGVVQSPRYKIIEKKQPVAFWCNPISGHNTLYWYLQNLGQGPELLIRYENEEAVDDSQLPKDRFSAERLKGVDSTLKIQPAELGDSAVYLCASSLGQASNTGELFFGEGSRLTVL.